This TCR beta chain came from a study of shared clonotypes between healthy human individuals. Healthy adults negative for HIV, lacking recent acute infections or vaccinations, served as donors. In the original analysis: Filtering differed since immunoSEQ provided only junctions, with no quality scores. TCRdb's table, derived via immunoSEQ multiplex PCR, lists solely in-frame clones and lacks some. From that table come the V and J calls and clone size; the DNA was used to work out D and trimming. The repertoire holds about 1.1 million clones, about 80% seen once, with approximately 0.5% in the top ten. CDR1 is SGHRS and CDR2 is YFSETQ in the germline V gene. Deletions cut 4 bases from V and 9 bases from J, with 17 bases between. This CDR3 contains 14 residues. Whole-study findings and limits: Against clonotypes common to all four donors, non-shared ones had lower generation probabilities.

Note on this clone: What it binds is unknown.

The chain uses TRBV5-1 and TRBJ2-1, with unresolved D. The specimen was memory CD4+ T cells from PBMCs. The subset is: CD45RA-negative fraction. This sequence originates from a man aged 18 to 35 in good health. Some clones in this sample may be carry-over from other donors' samples. CDR3: CASSPALSNGEQFF. Written as DNA, the CDR3 is TGCGCCAGCAGCCCGGCCCTTAGTAATGGTGAGCAGTTCTTC.